These 8 T cell receptor beta chains were all obtained from the same sample, sequenced in a study of blood T cell repertoires in COVID-19 (dated by TCRdb to the early 2020s). The receptor library was made with the immunoSEQ multiplex PCR assay. TCRdb's version of the immuneACCESS table is confined to in-frame rearrangements and falls short of the full clone set. An unresolved V gene accounts for under half of the shortfall where checked; the remainder is of unknown origin. The table for this sample lists roughly 20,000 clones; under 85% of them were counted only once. The ten largest clones represent roughly 15% of the sample. Sequencing input: peripheral blood. These receptors originate from a man aged 70 or older with COVID-19, enrolled during active disease.

This clone has a handful of counts. This rearrangement joins TRBV6-2 or TRBV6-3 to TRBJ1-1; D uncertain. There are 13 residues in the CDR3. Germline CDR1 and CDR2: MNHEY and SVGEGT. V was trimmed by 5 bases and J by 6 bases, leaving 13 bases between them. The CDR3 protein is CASSATGYSEAFF. In DNA form, the CDR3 reads TGTGCCAGCAGTGCGACTGGCTACTCTGAAGCTTTCTTT.

V and J are TRBV6-6 and TRBJ2-7, with TRBD1 as a possible D gene (6 bases). Trimming removed 6 bases at V and 3 bases at J, with 15 bases between. Germline assignment: CDR1 MNHNY and CDR2 SVGAGI (reference sequence). The CDR3 contains 14 residues. As DNA, the CDR3 is TGTGCCAGCAGCCCATGGGACAAAGACTACGAGCAGTACTTC. This sequence encodes CASSPWDKDYEQYF.

The gene calls are TRBV18 and TRBJ2-7; D may be TRBD2 (7 bases). The CDR3 loop spans 15 amino acids. V was pared by 0 bases and J by 2 bases, with 11 bases between. Germline V gene lookup returns CDR1 KGHSH and CDR2 LQKENI. The CDR3 spells CASSPPAGAAYEQYF. As DNA, the CDR3 is TGTGCCAGCTCACCACCGGCGGGGGCAGCCTACGAGCAGTACTTC.

This clone was seen only a few times. V usage is TRBV27 and J usage is TRBJ2-2, with 9 bases lining up with TRBD2. The CDR3 runs 16 residues. Per germline, CDR1 MNHEY and CDR2 SMNVEV (reference sequence). V shed 6 bases, J shed 0 bases, and the junction held 5 bases outside the gene matches. CDR3 nucleotides: TGTGCCAGCAGGCGGGGGGGCACTACGAACACCGGGGAGCTGTTTTTT. Translation gives CASRRGGTTNTGELFF.

The V and J genes are TRBV9 and TRBJ1-2; 7 bases line up with TRBD1. The J segment lost 8 bases and the V segment lost 3 bases, leaving 7 bases of the junction unmatched. The CDR3 is made up of 13 amino acids. From germline, CDR1 is SGDLS and CDR2 YYNGEE. The CDR3 nucleotides read TGTGCCAGCAGCGGAGACAGGGTTCGAGGCTACACCTTC. This codes for CASSGDRVRGYTF.

This chain connects TRBV29-1 to TRBJ2-1; TRBD2 is a possible D gene (5 bases). From germline, CDR1 is SQVTM and CDR2 ANQGSEA. Trimming shortened V by 0 bases and J by 9 bases, and 18 bases separated the two germline ends. CDR3 length equals 15 residues. CDR3 in amino acids: CSVEDRSGRGSEQFF. The CDR3 DNA follows: TGCAGCGTTGAAGATCGCTCAGGTCGGGGTAGTGAGCAGTTCTTC.

The CDR3 DNA reads TGCGCCAGCAGCTTGCATCCAGGAAACACCATATATTTT. The encoded protein is CASSLHPGNTIYF. The V and J genes are TRBV5-1 and TRBJ1-3; D is undetermined. The germline V gene has CDR1 SGHRS and CDR2 YFSETQ. The length of the CDR3 is 13 residues. The V gene lost 1 base and the J gene lost 4 bases, with 6 bases spanning the gap.

The chain links TRBV5-1 to TRBJ2-7; no firm D call. The CDR3 runs to 12 residues. V was trimmed by 5 bases and J by 1 base, leaving 7 bases between them. Germline V gives CDR1 SGHRS, CDR2 YFSETQ. CDR3 residues: CASSDLSYEQYF. The CDR3 DNA follows: TGCGCCAGCAGTGACTTATCCTACGAGCAGTACTTC.